The rows below give T cell receptor beta chains drawn from one sample of a study of blood T cell repertoires in COVID-19. Here immunoSEQ multiplex PCR was the method, and the copy in TCRdb shows in-frame clones only, minus some. The data hold around 430,000 clones, with around nine tenths observed a single time. Material: PBMCs or T cells enriched from blood (not recorded which). The receptors come from a woman between 50 and 59 years old who had recovered from COVID-19. The CDR3 runs from the conserved cysteine through the conserved F or W. The D gene is left open where the match is weak. Only some rows state a clone size, as once, few, many or a class for expanded clones.

J: TRBJ1-1
size: .
D: .
V: TRBV5-1
CDR3: CASSLSQGPLNTEAFF
DNA: TGCGCCAGCAGCTTATCTCAGGGGCCTCTGAACACTGAAGCTTTCTTT

J: TRBJ1-2
size: .
D: .
V: TRBV28
CDR3: CASRDSVLGGAYGYTF
DNA: TGTGCCAGCAGGGACAGTGTGTTGGGTGGGGCCTATGGCTACACCTTC

J: TRBJ2-7
size: .
D: .
V: TRBV5-6
CDR3: CASSLASESPASEQYF
DNA: TGTGCCAGCAGCTTGGCCTCTGAGTCCCCGGCTAGCGAGCAGTACTTC

J: TRBJ1-2
size: .
D: .
V: TRBV7-8
CDR3: CASSLGLGYTF
DNA: TGTGCCAGCAGCTTAGGTCTTGGCTACACCTTC

J: TRBJ1-1
size: .
D: .
V: TRBV7-2
CDR3: CASSSLRWNTEAFF
DNA: TGTGCCAGCAGCTCACTCCGGTGGAACACTGAAGCTTTCTTT

J: TRBJ1-2
size: .
D: .
V: TRBV7-2
CDR3: CASSLASINNYGYTF
DNA: TGTGCCAGCAGCTTAGCGAGCATTAATAACTATGGCTACACCTTC

J: TRBJ1-5
size: .
D: TRBD1
V: TRBV27
CDR3: CASRRDSLSNQPQHF
DNA: TGTGCCAGCAGAAGGGACAGCTTAAGCAATCAGCCCCAGCATTTT

J: TRBJ2-1
size: .
D: .
V: TRBV5-1
CDR3: CASSLSGTQGYNEQFF
DNA: TGCGCCAGCAGCTTATCCGGGACCCAGGGGTACAATGAGCAGTTCTTC

J: TRBJ1-5
size: .
D: .
V: TRBV12-5
CDR3: CASTRHCNQPQHF
DNA: TGTGCTAGTACCCGACACTGCAATCAGCCCCAGCATTTT

J: TRBJ1-4
size: .
D: .
V: TRBV3-1/TRBV3-2
CDR3: CASSQDFDEKLFF
DNA: TGTGCCAGCAGCCAAGATTTCGATGAAAAACTGTTTTTT

J: TRBJ2-7
size: .
D: .
V: TRBV14
CDR3: CASSQVAYEQYF
DNA: TGTGCCAGCAGCCAAGTGGCTTACGAGCAGTACTTC

J: TRBJ1-5
size: .
D: .
V: TRBV19
CDR3: CASTGIGASRNQPQHF
DNA: TGTGCCAGTACCGGGATCGGTGCGTCCCGAAATCAGCCCCAGCATTTT

J: TRBJ1-3
size: .
D: .
V: TRBV25-1
CDR3: CASSAQGHTIYF
DNA: TGTGCCAGCAGTGCACAGGGCCACACCATATATTTT

J: TRBJ2-5
size: .
D: .
V: TRBV28
CDR3: CASRRDQETQYF
DNA: TGTGCCAGCAGACGAGACCAAGAGACCCAGTACTTC

J: TRBJ2-1
size: .
D: TRBD1
V: TRBV13
CDR3: CASSQIRTGYENEQFF
DNA: TGTGCCAGCAGCCAAATACGGACAGGTTATGAGAATGAGCAGTTCTTC

J: TRBJ2-3
size: .
D: .
V: TRBV28
CDR3: CASSPTSSSTDTQYF
DNA: TGTGCCAGCAGTCCTACTAGTTCTAGCACAGATACGCAGTATTTT

J: TRBJ1-1
size: once
D: .
V: TRBV10-3
CDR3: CAITDSWHTEAFF
DNA: TGTGCCATCACCGATTCTTGGCACACTGAAGCTTTCTTT

J: TRBJ2-7
size: .
D: TRBD1
V: TRBV6-5
CDR3: CASSPGTGEYEQYF
DNA: TGTGCCAGCAGTCCCGGGACAGGGGAGTACGAGCAGTACTTC

J: TRBJ2-2
size: once
D: .
V: TRBV7-2
CDR3: CASSPRVSGELFF
DNA: TGTGCCAGCAGCCCCAGGGTATCCGGGGAGCTGTTTTTT

J: TRBJ1-1
size: .
D: .
V: TRBV29-1
CDR3: CSGQQNTEAFF
DNA: TGCAGCGGACAGCAGAACACTGAAGCTTTCTTT

J: TRBJ1-2
size: .
D: .
V: TRBV12-5
CDR3: CASELGGGGYTF
DNA: TGTGCTAGTGAACTTGGGGGCGGCGGCTACACCTTC

J: TRBJ2-7
size: .
D: .
V: TRBV2
CDR3: CASSLLDTSYEQYF
DNA: TGTGCCAGCAGCCTTCTGGACACATCCTACGAGCAGTACTTC

J: TRBJ2-7
size: few
D: .
V: TRBV7-8
CDR3: CASSLARRPQGEQYF
DNA: TGTGCCAGCAGCTTAGCGAGACGACCCCAGGGCGAGCAGTACTTC

J: TRBJ1-1
size: .
D: .
V: TRBV3-1/TRBV3-2
CDR3: CASSRGNTEAFF
DNA: TGTGCCAGCAGTAGGGGGAACACTGAAGCTTTCTTT

J: TRBJ2-5
size: .
D: .
V: TRBV6-5
CDR3: CASSYSGPPETQYF
DNA: TGTGCCAGCAGTTACTCGGGGCCTCCGGAGACCCAGTACTTC

J: TRBJ2-5
size: .
D: TRBD2
V: TRBV3-1/TRBV3-2
CDR3: CASSHLAGGPETQYF
DNA: TGTGCCAGCAGCCACCTAGCGGGGGGGCCGGAGACCCAGTACTTC

J: TRBJ1-1
size: .
D: .
V: TRBV7-2
CDR3: CASSLRQGWDTEAFF
DNA: TGTGCCAGCAGCCTACGCCAGGGGTGGGACACTGAAGCTTTCTTT

J: TRBJ2-7
size: .
D: .
V: TRBV7-7
CDR3: CASSLQLSSYEQYF
DNA: TGTGCTAGCAGCTTACAGTTATCCTCCTACGAGCAGTACTTC

J: TRBJ2-2
size: .
D: TRBD2
V: TRBV19
CDR3: CASSPRAGGLVFGELFF
DNA: TGTGCCAGTAGTCCAAGAGCCGGGGGACTAGTTTTCGGGGAGCTGTTTTTT

J: TRBJ2-2
size: .
D: TRBD1
V: TRBV28
CDR3: CASSTGQGTGELFF
DNA: TGTGCCAGCAGTACGGGACAGGGGACCGGGGAGCTGTTTTTT

J: TRBJ1-1
size: .
D: .
V: TRBV2
CDR3: CASSDLDRNTEAFF
DNA: TGTGCCAGCAGTGACCTAGACAGGAACACTGAAGCTTTCTTT

J: TRBJ2-1
size: .
D: TRBD2
V: TRBV2
CDR3: CASSGTSGGVGGQFF
DNA: TGTGCCAGCAGTGGGACTAGCGGGGGGGTCGGAGGGCAGTTCTTC

J: TRBJ1-5
size: .
D: .
V: TRBV6-4
CDR3: CASSRESNQPQHF
DNA: TGTGCCAGCAGCAGGGAAAGCAATCAGCCCCAGCATTTT

J: TRBJ2-1
size: .
D: TRBD1
V: TRBV28
CDR3: CASSAPLTGGYNEQFF
DNA: TGTGCCAGCAGTGCACCTTTGACAGGGGGATACAATGAGCAGTTCTTC

J: TRBJ1-5
size: .
D: TRBD1
V: TRBV4-3
CDR3: CASSQGQGLNQPQHF
DNA: TGCGCCAGCAGCCAAGGACAGGGCTTAAATCAGCCCCAGCATTTT

J: TRBJ2-7
size: .
D: .
V: TRBV7-2
CDR3: CASSLDGSYEQYF
DNA: TGTGCCAGCAGCTTAGACGGGAGCTACGAGCAGTACTTC

J: TRBJ1-4
size: .
D: .
V: TRBV30
CDR3: CAWSLPSEIRNEKLFF
DNA: TGTGCCTGGAGTTTGCCTTCTGAGATTCGGAATGAAAAACTGTTTTTT

J: TRBJ2-1
size: .
D: TRBD2
V: TRBV9
CDR3: CASSVGAAGGYNEQFF
DNA: TGTGCCAGCAGCGTAGGAGCGGCGGGGGGGTACAATGAGCAGTTCTTC

J: TRBJ1-5
size: .
D: .
V: TRBV15
CDR3: CATSRETGTYSNQPQHF
DNA: TGTGCCACCAGCAGGGAGACAGGAACTTATAGCAATCAGCCCCAGCATTTT

J: TRBJ2-1
size: .
D: .
V: TRBV11-3
CDR3: CASSSPVEALNNNEQFF
DNA: TGTGCCAGCAGCTCTCCCGTGGAGGCCCTGAACAACAATGAGCAGTTCTTC

J: TRBJ2-3
size: once
D: TRBD1
V: TRBV9
CDR3: CASSVELGQGASTDTQYF
DNA: TGTGCCAGCAGCGTAGAATTGGGGCAGGGGGCTAGCACAGATACGCAGTATTTT

J: TRBJ1-1
size: .
D: .
V: TRBV5-1
CDR3: CASSLEGAMGTEAFF
DNA: TGCGCCAGCAGCTTGGAAGGGGCGATGGGCACTGAAGCTTTCTTT